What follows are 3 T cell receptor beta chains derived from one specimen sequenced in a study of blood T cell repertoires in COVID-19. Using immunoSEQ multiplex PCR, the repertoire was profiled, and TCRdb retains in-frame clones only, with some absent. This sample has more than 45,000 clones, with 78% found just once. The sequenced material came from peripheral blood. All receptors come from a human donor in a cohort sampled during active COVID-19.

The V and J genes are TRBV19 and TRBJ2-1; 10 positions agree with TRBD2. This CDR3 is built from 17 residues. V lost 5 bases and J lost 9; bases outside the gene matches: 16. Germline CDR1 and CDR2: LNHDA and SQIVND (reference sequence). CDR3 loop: CASSGGLIAGGIVEQFF. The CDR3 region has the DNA TGTGCCAGTAGTGGGGGATTGATAGCGGGAGGCATAGTTGAGCAGTTCTTC.

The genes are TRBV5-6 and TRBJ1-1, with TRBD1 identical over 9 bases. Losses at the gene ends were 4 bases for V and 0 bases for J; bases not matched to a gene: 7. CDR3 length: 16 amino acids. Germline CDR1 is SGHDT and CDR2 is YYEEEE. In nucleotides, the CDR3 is TGTGCCAGCAGCCTTCCGGGACAGGGCTTGAACACTGAAGCTTTCTTT. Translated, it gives CASSLPGQGLNTEAFF.

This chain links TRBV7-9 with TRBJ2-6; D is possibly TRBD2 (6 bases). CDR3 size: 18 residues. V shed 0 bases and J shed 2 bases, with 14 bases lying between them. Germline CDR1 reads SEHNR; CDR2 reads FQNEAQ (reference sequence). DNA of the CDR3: TGTGCCAGCAGCTTAGCTTCCGGGGGAAGAGCTGGGGCCAACGTCCTGACTTTC. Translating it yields CASSLASGGRAGANVLTF.